These 2 T cell receptor beta chains originate from one sample sequenced in a study of cytomegalovirus exposure and HLA in healthy donors. Primers: 60 Vbeta forward and 13 Jbeta reverse. Here immunoSEQ multiplex PCR was the method, and the copy in TCRdb shows in-frame clones only, minus some. This repertoire shows some 110,000 clones, 80% to 85% found once; its top ten account for about a fifth. The sample consisted of PBMCs. The receptors shown here come from a man in his thirties or forties in good health and CMV-seropositive.

The genes are TRBV30 and TRBJ1-2; tentatively, D is TRBD1 (5 bases). From germline, CDR1 is GTSNPN and CDR2 SVGIG (reference sequence). This CDR3 is 13 amino acids long. Trimming pared 5 bases from V and 14 bases from J, leaving 24 bases between. CDR3: CAWPRRTRGGGTF. CDR3 coding DNA: TGTGCCTGGCCCCGCCGCACTCGGGGCGGAGGGACCTTC.

With regard to this clone: Other DNA sequences in the same sample also yield this CDR3. The rearrangement joins TRBV5-6 to TRBJ1-4; no reliable D call. CDR1 is SGHDT and CDR2 is YYEEEE in the germline V gene. V was shortened by 2 bases and J by 3 bases, with 5 bases between the two germline ends. The CDR3 is 13 amino acids. In DNA form, the CDR3 reads TGTGCCAGCAGCTTATCTCCTAATGAAAAACTGTTTTTT. This encodes CASSLSPNEKLFF.